One and the same sample provided the 21 T cell receptor beta chains below, sequenced in a study of Graves' ophthalmopathy and Graves' hyperthyroidism. RNA transcripts provided the template for amplifying TCR beta CDR3 regions. First-round RT-PCR used HTBI primers; second-round multiplex PCR followed. TCRdb recomputed calls from the multiplex PCR reads with MiXCR, one row per CDR3 protein. Among 400,000 to 500,000 distinct CDR3 sequences listed, 20% to 25% were seen once. The sequenced sample was peripheral blood. The receptors here all came from a woman younger than 30 with stable Graves' hyperthyroidism.

To note about this clonotype: A read error may account for a junction end that differs from germline. The chain carries TRBV12-3 or TRBV12-4 and TRBJ1-2; unclear D gene. The CDR3 consists of 11 residues. CDR3 DNA: TGTGCCAGCAGTTTAAGGGTTGGCTACAGCTTC. It yields the protein CASSLRVGYSF.

The table lists this clonotype with a few counts. The chain couples TRBV19 to TRBJ2-5; TRBD1 agrees at 8 bases. J lost 4 bases, V lost 5 bases, and 6 bases had no gene match. The germline V gene encodes CDR1 LNHDA and CDR2 SQIVND (reference sequence). The CDR3 is 14 amino acids. The CDR3 sequence is CASSRDRGGETQYF. Written as DNA, the CDR3 is TGTGCCAGTAGTCGTGACAGGGGTGGAGAGACCCAGTACTTC. Supplemented by reference TRBV19 and TRBJ2-5, the full variable domain reads DGGITQSPKYLFRKEGQNVTLSCEQNLNHDAMYWYRQDPGQGLRLIYYSQIVNDFQKGDIAEGYSVSREKKESFPLTVTSAQKNPTAFYLCASSRDRGGETQYFGPGTRLLVL.

This clonotype was detected many times. The J gene is TRBJ2-7, the V gene TRBV11-2; D unresolved. Germline assignment: CDR1 SGHAT and CDR2 FQNNGV. CDR3 length: 14 residues. The V and J ends lost 0 bases and 2 bases respectively, with 8 bases between them. The CDR3 protein is CASSLDLQPYEQYF. The CDR3 region has the DNA TGTGCCAGCAGCTTAGATCTACAACCCTACGAGCAGTACTTC. Full variable domain (remainder filled in from reference TRBV11-2 and TRBJ2-7): EAGVAQSPRYKIIEKRQSVAFWCNPISGHATLYWYQQILGQGPKLLIQFQNNGVVDDSQLPKDRFSAERLKGVDSTLKIQPAKLEDSAVYLCASSLDLQPYEQYFGPGTRLTVT.

At least ten counts were recorded for this clonotype. The gene calls are TRBV20-1 and TRBJ1-5; 7 bases line up with TRBD1. The CDR3 loop spans 14 amino acids. Germline V CDR1 and CDR2: DFQATT, SNEGSKA (reference sequence). The V gene end was trimmed by 0 bases and the J gene end by 7 bases; junction bases not matched to a gene: 6. The CDR3 coding sequence is TGCAGTGCTAGAGAACGTAGGGGGCAACAGCCCCAGCATTTT. Translating gives CSARERRGQQPQHF.

At least ten counts were recorded for this clonotype. V and J are TRBV27 and TRBJ2-2; tentatively, D is TRBD1 or TRBD2 (5 bases each). Germline V CDR1 and CDR2: MNHEY, SMNVEV (reference sequence). V gave up 0 bases and J gave up 4 bases, with 9 bases separating them. CDR3 size: 15 residues. CDR3 residues: CASSLSRGATGELFF. The CDR3, as DNA: TGTGCCAGCAGTTTATCGAGGGGCGCCACCGGGGAGCTGTTTTTT.

This clonotype occurred many times. V and J are TRBV7-3 and TRBJ1-1, with unresolved D. Germline V gene data show CDR1 as SGHTA and CDR2 as FQGTGA. This CDR3 is 13 amino acids long. Trimming took off 4 bases at V and 6 bases at J, with 12 bases between the two ends. CDR3 nucleotide sequence: TGTGCCAGCAGCTCACCGGACCTACCTGAAGCTTTCTTT. It codes for CASSSPDLPEAFF. Full variable domain (rest looked up from reference TRBV7-3 and TRBJ1-1): GAGVSQTPSNKVTEKGKYVELRCDPISGHTALYWYRQSLGQGPEFLIYFQGTGAADDSGLPNDRFFAVRPEGSVSTLKIQRTERGDSAVYLCASSSPDLPEAFFGQGTRLTVV.

This clonotype was observed many times. V usage is TRBV29-1 and J usage is TRBJ2-7, with TRBD2 identical over 10 bases. The germline CDR1 and CDR2 sequences are SQVTM and ANQGSEA. The CDR3 runs 16 residues. After removal of 7 bases from V and 4 bases from J, the junction contained 16 bases not matched to a gene. The CDR3 region is CSEKLAGPPCRYEQYF. The CDR3 DNA follows: TGCAGCGAGAAACTAGCGGGGCCCCCGTGTAGGTACGAGCAGTACTTC.

This clonotype has ten or more counts. CDR3 nucleotide sequence: TGCAGTGCTAGAGTGAAGGGGGCGCGGTTCACCGGGGAGCTGTTTTTT. As protein: CSARVKGARFTGELFF. The chain couples TRBV20-1 to TRBJ2-2; 7 bases align to TRBD1. Germline-derived CDR1 and CDR2 are DFQATT and SNEGSKA (reference sequence). After removal of 1 base from V and 4 bases from J, the junction contained 9 bases not matched to a gene. The CDR3 covers 16 residues.

V is TRBV27 and J is TRBJ2-7, with TRBD2 matching 10 bases. The ends lost 9 bases at V and 5 bases at J; junction bases unmatched: 10. The CDR3 extends over 14 amino acids. CDR1 and CDR2 from the germline V gene are MNHEY and SMNVEV (reference sequence). The chain's CDR3 is CASRSSGRGDEQYF. The CDR3 DNA sequence: TGTGCCAGTAGATCTAGCGGGAGAGGTGACGAGCAGTACTTC.

At least ten counts were recorded for this clonotype. The V and J genes are TRBV20-1 and TRBJ2-5; 7 bases are a match to TRBD2. The CDR3 has 15 residues. Germline V gene data show CDR1 as DFQATT and CDR2 as SNEGSKA (reference sequence). The ends lost 1 base at V and 1 base at J; junction bases unmatched: 6. The CDR3 DNA reads TGCAGTGCTAGAGTTATCAGGGAGGGCCAAGAGACCCAGTACTTC. Its protein is CSARVIREGQETQYF.

This clonotype showed up just a few times. This chain joins TRBV6-1 and TRBJ1-2, with a weak D call TRBD1 (6 bases). With 10 bases removed from V and 8 bases from J, the gap between germline ends came to 14 bases. CDR3 length equals 11 residues. The V gene's germline CDR1 is MNHNS and CDR2 SASEGT. This chain's CDR3 is CATRGAGGYTF. DNA for the CDR3: TGTGCCACCAGGGGTGCGGGGGGCTACACCTTC.

Comment on this clonotype: This may be a read error: a much more frequent sequence differs by one nucleotide. This chain links TRBV5-1 with TRBJ2-2; D may match TRBD1 or TRBD2 (5 bases each). The CDR3 is 14 residues long. Looked up from germline, CDR1 is SGHRS and CDR2 is YFSETQ. The CDR3 coding sequence is TGCGCCAGCAGTGCCAGGGAAATGGACGGGGTGCTGTTTTTT. This translates into CASSAREMDGVLFF. The variable domain in full, with the rest retrieved from reference TRBV5-1 and TRBJ2-2, is KAGVTQTPRYLIKTRGQQVTLSCSPISGHRSVSWYQQTPGQGLQFLFEYFSETQRNKGNFPGRFSGRQFSNSRSEMNVSTLELGDSALYLCASSAREMDGVLFFGEGSRLTVL.

Note on this clonotype: No conserved phenylalanine or tryptophan ends this CDR3, so it is likely a read error. No DNA is shown, since the ends of the CDR3 on it are uncertain; the CDR3 is the one TCRdb lists. The chain employs TRBV27 and TRBJ2-5; the table names TRBD1, a call not compared with the DNA. Germline lookup yields CDR1 MNHEY and CDR2 SMNVEV (reference sequence). Inclusive of both ends, the CDR3 amounts to 14 amino acids. CDR3 in amino acids: CASSSNRGRETQDY.

This clonotype was picked up many times. V and J are TRBV12-3 or TRBV12-4 and TRBJ1-2, with D hard to call. V lost 6 bases and J 11 bases, leaving 10 bases between the germline ends. CDR3 length: 10 residues. The CDR3 region is CASSRVEYTF. CDR3 coding DNA: TGTGCCAGCAGCCGGGTGGAGTACACCTTC.

This clonotype was seen many times. This chain joins TRBV29-1 and TRBJ1-2; a possible D gene is TRBD1 (5 bases). The germline V gene has CDR1 SQVTM and CDR2 ANQGSEA. V shed 7 bases and J shed 8 bases, with 17 bases lying between them. The CDR3 sequence is 12 residues long. The CDR3 coding sequence is TGCAGCGGGTGGAGGGGTCAAGGGGGCTACACCTTC. This encodes CSGWRGQGGYTF.

This clonotype occurred many times. The gene calls are TRBV9 and TRBJ1-1, with D tentatively TRBD1 (6 bases). V was trimmed by 3 bases and J by 0 bases, leaving 12 bases between them. The CDR3 consists of 15 residues. CDR1 is SGDLS and CDR2 is YYNGEE in the germline V gene. The CDR3, as DNA: TGTGCCAGCAGCGGACGCGAGGGGGTGAACACTGAAGCTTTCTTT. It specifies CASSGREGVNTEAFF.

This clonotype showed up just a few times. This chain joins TRBV28 and TRBJ1-2; the D gene is possibly TRBD1 (6 bases). The CDR3 spans 13 residues. V dropped 5 bases and J dropped 2 bases, with 9 bases sitting between them. Germline CDR1 is MDHEN and CDR2 is SYDVKM. CDR3 DNA sequence: TGTGCCAGCAGTGCGCAGGGGAACTATGGCTACACCTTC. Protein: CASSAQGNYGYTF.

The sample holds many counts of this clonotype. The chain recombines TRBV29-1 with TRBJ1-1; 7 nucleotides line up with TRBD1. Trimming at V came to 7 bases and at J to 1 base, leaving 6 bases not matched to a gene. The CDR3 has 13 amino acids. Germline V gene sequence: CDR1 SQVTM, CDR2 ANQGSEA. Here the CDR3 DNA reads TGCAGCGGAAAGACAGGGTGGAACACTGAAGCTTTCTTT. It encodes CSGKTGWNTEAFF.

The chain carries TRBV12-3 or TRBV12-4 and TRBJ2-7, with D maybe TRBD1 (5 bases). Trimming stripped 2 bases from V and 2 bases from J, with 10 bases between. This CDR3 contains 14 residues. Here the CDR3 reads CASSLRGIAYEQYF. DNA for the CDR3: TGTGCCAGCAGTTTAAGGGGCATAGCCTACGAGCAGTACTTC.

This clonotype was seen repeatedly, ten times or more. The CDR3 spells CASSPPPGQPYEQYF. As DNA, the CDR3 is TGTGCCAGCTCACCACCGCCGGGACAGCCCTACGAGCAGTACTTC. The chain has TRBV18 and TRBJ2-7; TRBD1 matches 7 bases. Germline V gene sequence: CDR1 KGHSH, CDR2 LQKENI. CDR3 length equals 15 residues. V trimming: 0 bases; J trimming: 2 bases; junction bases outside the gene matches: 4. Supplemented by reference TRBV18 and TRBJ2-7, the full variable domain reads NAGVMQNPRHLVRRRGQEARLRCSPMKGHSHVYWYRQLPEEGLKFMVYLQKENIIDESGMPKERFSAEFPKEGPSILRIQQVVRGDSAAYFCASSPPPGQPYEQYFGPGTRLTVT.

V and J are TRBV28 and TRBJ2-7; tentative D call: TRBD2 (6 bases). The CDR3 has 13 amino acids. The V and J ends lost 7 bases and 5 bases respectively, with 15 bases between them. Germline-derived CDR1 and CDR2 are MDHEN and SYDVKM. This CDR3 is CASNGWGVNEQYF. The CDR3 DNA sequence: TGTGCCAGCAACGGGTGGGGGGTCAACGAGCAGTACTTC. The full variable domain, rest sourced from reference TRBV28 and TRBJ2-7, is DVKVTQSSRYLVKRTGEKVFLECVQDMDHENMFWYRQDPGLGLRLIYFSYDVKMKEKGDIPEGYSVSREKKERFSLILESASTNQTSMYLCASNGWGVNEQYFGPGTRLTVT.